This T cell receptor (beta chain) was identified in a study of cytomegalovirus exposure and HLA in healthy donors. On the study more broadly: Genetic ancestry analysis placed over 65% of the 410 or so donors that were genotyped in the Caucasian-associated cluster. Study results and limitations: Immune exposure was documented only through CMV serostatus.

Details on this clone: Its matching antigen is unknown.

Despite likely unrecorded immune exposures, the donors were nominally healthy at the time of sampling. The length of the CDR3 is 15 residues. Germline V CDR1 and CDR2: MNHNY, SVGAGI (reference sequence). The V gene lost 6 bases and the J gene lost 0 bases, with 12 bases spanning the gap. Primers for the PCR totalled 60 Vbeta and 13 Jbeta. TCRdb's copy holds only in-frame clones and misses some; the assay was immunoSEQ multiplex PCR. This table has about 200,000 clones, over 75% appearing once. The gene calls are TRBV6-6 and TRBJ2-1, with a weak D call TRBD2 (6 bases). This TCR was sampled from a woman in her fifties or sixties in good health and CMV-seronegative. Source material: PBMCs. The CDR3 bases are TGTGCCAGCAGAATAGCGGCGAGCTCCTACAATGAGCAGTTCTTC. It yields the protein CASRIAASSYNEQFF.